The 11 T cell receptor beta chains listed next were all sequenced from one sample in a study of T-cell memory formation after mild COVID-19 (dated by TCRdb to the early 2020s). The library was generated by 5' RACE. Sequencing was performed on an Illumina NovaSeq 6000. The public reads were run again by TCRdb, first through fastp at Q25 and then through MiXCR, and only productive beta chains were kept. Here each entry gathers all rows of one CDR3 protein and keeps the most common genes and DNA. The sample has hundreds of thousands of distinct CDR3 sequences on record, 16% of them singletons. The biggest ten clones account for under 25% of the sample. Sequencing used PBMCs or a T cell subset sorted from them (not recorded which). These receptors all stem from a young man who had mild COVID-19 (a few samples of this study predate the infection). The sample titles of this study are shuffled in the database, so cell type and time point are left out; the donor was told from shared clones.

The chain carries TRBV5-1 and TRBJ2-3; D may match TRBD1 or TRBD2 (5 bases each). The CDR3 is 15 amino acids. Trimming left V 3 bases short and J 6 bases short, with 17 bases between. CDR1 is SGHRS, CDR2 YFSETQ, per germline. The CDR3 spells CASSSGTTVLDTQYF. CDR3 bases: TGCGCCAGCAGCTCAGGGACCACAGTTTTGGATACGCAGTATTTT.

This chain uses TRBV7-9 with TRBJ1-1; D call uncertain. V was clipped by 5 bases and J by 2 bases, with 12 bases between them. This CDR3 contains 14 residues. In germline, CDR1 is SEHNR, CDR2 FQNEAQ (reference sequence). The CDR3 protein is CASSARGSNTEAFF. CDR3 nucleotide sequence: TGTGCCAGCAGCGCCCGTGGTTCTAACACTGAAGCTTTCTTT.

The rearrangement joins TRBV10-3 to TRBJ2-5; D gene unclear. CDR1 and CDR2 from the germline V gene are ENHRY and SYGVKD. The CDR3 spans 13 residues. V was clipped by 4 bases and J by 3 bases, with 9 bases between them. In DNA, the CDR3 is TGTGCCATCAGTGTCGGTAGGGAAGAGACCCAGTACTTC. This encodes CAISVGREETQYF.

The rearrangement uses TRBV27 and TRBJ2-3, with D maybe TRBD2 (7 bases). Germline V gene lookup returns CDR1 MNHEY and CDR2 SMNVEV (reference sequence). This CDR3 has 16 residues. Trimming cost V 5 bases and J 8 bases, with 23 bases left between them. CDR3 DNA sequence: TGTGCCAGCAGTCCGCCCTACGGGGGGCGGATGGGTACGCAGTATTTT. This sequence encodes CASSPPYGGRMGTQYF.

This clonotype was seen more than once but under ten times. The chain combines TRBV14 with TRBJ1-1; D possibly corresponds to TRBD1 (6 bases). The CDR3 covers 17 residues. Germline V lookup: CDR1 SGHDN, CDR2 FVKESK. V was pared by 4 bases and J by 2 bases, with 20 bases between. The CDR3 here is CASSPFIGRGRNTEAFF. Here the CDR3 DNA reads TGTGCCAGCAGCCCCTTTATCGGCCGGGGGCGCAACACTGAAGCTTTCTTT.

The V gene is TRBV11-2, the J gene TRBJ2-1; TRBD1 agrees at 7 bases. V was pared by 5 bases and J by 0 bases, with 4 bases of the junction left unmatched. The germline gives CDR1 SGHAT, CDR2 FQNNGV. The CDR3 has 15 amino acids. CDR3 bases: TGTGCCAGCAGCACCAGGGGGAACTCCTACAATGAGCAGTTCTTC. Protein sequence: CASSTRGNSYNEQFF.

The V and J genes are TRBV7-2 and TRBJ2-5; D perhaps matches TRBD1 (5 bases). V gave up 1 base and J gave up 4 bases, with 16 bases separating them. From germline, CDR1 is SGHTA and CDR2 FQGNSA. This CDR3 is 16 amino acids long. The CDR3, as DNA: TGTGCCAGCAGCTTAGAGGTCAGGGATCGAGGAGAGACCCAGTACTTC. This gives the protein CASSLEVRDRGETQYF.

The chain employs TRBV11-2 and TRBJ2-3, with 7 bases identical to TRBD2. Trimming at V came to 5 bases and at J to 0 bases, leaving 8 bases not matched to a gene. From germline, CDR1 is SGHAT and CDR2 FQNNGV. CDR3 length: 16 residues. The CDR3 sequence is CASSPFGGSSTDTQYF. The CDR3 DNA is TGTGCCAGCAGCCCATTCGGGGGGTCAAGCACAGATACGCAGTATTTT.

This clonotype occurred a few times. J is TRBJ1-6 and V is TRBV4-2; no firm D call. Per germline, CDR1 LGHNA and CDR2 YNFKEQ. The CDR3 loop spans 18 amino acids. V dropped 0 bases and J dropped 7 bases, with 19 bases sitting between them. This chain's CDR3 is CASSQESIREAGNSPLHF. CDR3 in DNA: TGTGCCAGCAGCCAAGAATCGATTAGGGAAGCGGGGAATTCACCCCTCCACTTT.

The CDR3 DNA is TGTGCCAGCAAAGGGTCCGGACAGAACTCTGGGGCCAACGTCCTGACTTTC. Translated, it gives CASKGSGQNSGANVLTF. The chain is built from TRBV7-9 and TRBJ2-6, with D possibly being TRBD1 (6 bases). Trimming removed 7 bases at V and 0 bases at J, with 16 bases between. The germline V gene encodes CDR1 SEHNR and CDR2 FQNEAQ (reference sequence). The CDR3 sequence is 17 residues long.

The chain is built from TRBV12-3 or TRBV12-4 and TRBJ1-3; D call uncertain. This CDR3 spans 13 amino acids. V lost 7 bases and J 4 bases, leaving 11 bases between the germline ends. This CDR3 reads CASTLEGGNTIYF. Written as DNA, the CDR3 is TGTGCCAGCACCCTCGAAGGGGGAAACACCATATATTTT.